Listed below are T cell receptor beta chains from one sample, sequenced in a study of OX40 agonist ivuxolimab in advanced cancers. TCRdb keeps only in-frame clones here, not all; method: immunoSEQ multiplex PCR. The sample contains 23,000 or so clones, 84% of which appear only once. Sequences were derived from CD4+ or CD8+ T cells sorted from blood, sampled in a trial of the OX40 agonist ivuxolimab. Receptors originate from an adult with an advanced solid tumor such as melanoma, head and neck, liver or kidney cancer. Each CDR3 is given with its conserved first and last residue. D genes are given only for firm matches. A row's size may be missing; if present it is once, few, many or a size class.

TRBJ1-3 | - | - | TRBV29-1 | TGCAGCGTCGAATCAGGGCTGGGAAACACCATATATTTT | CSVESGLGNTIYF
TRBJ2-5 | - | - | TRBV2 | TGTGCCAGCAGTGAAGCCGAGACCCAGTACTTC | CASSEAETQYF
TRBJ1-2 | TRBD1 | - | TRBV10-3 | TGTGCCATCCCCGCGACGGGACAGCCGAACTATGGCTACACCTTC | CAIPATGQPNYGYTF
TRBJ2-3 | - | - | TRBV19 | TGTGCCAGTAGACCGGAGGGGGACCTGGGAGATACGCAGTATTTT | CASRPEGDLGDTQYF
TRBJ1-1 | TRBD1 | - | TRBV19 | TGTGCCAGTAAACAGGGGGCCACGGACACTGAAGCTTTCTTT | CASKQGATDTEAFF
TRBJ1-2 | TRBD1 | once | TRBV5-4 | TGTGCCAGCAGCTACCGGGACAGAGGGTATTATGGCTACACCTTC | CASSYRDRGYYGYTF
TRBJ1-1 | - | - | TRBV7-9 | TGTGCCATACCCGGCCTAATTGAAGGGAGCACTGAAGCTTTCTTT | CAIPGLIEGSTEAFF
TRBJ1-2 | - | - | TRBV7-8 | TGTGCCAGCAGCAGGCCAGCTAACTATGGCTACACCTTC | CASSRPANYGYTF
TRBJ2-7 | - | - | TRBV10-2 | TGCGCCAGCAGTGACCAGGGTAGGGGATCCTACGAGCAGTACTTC | CASSDQGRGSYEQYF
TRBJ2-2 | - | - | TRBV19 | TGTGCCAGTAGTATGTTGGCGGGAAAGGCTAGCGGGGAGCTGTTTTTT | CASSMLAGKASGELFF
TRBJ2-1 | - | - | TRBV4-1 | TGCGCCAGCAGCCAGGCCTCCGTCCAGGAGCAGTTCTTC | CASSQASVQEQFF
TRBJ2-6 | - | - | TRBV5-4 | TGTGCCAGCAGCCCGTCGGCAGGGTATGGGGCCAACGTCCTGACTTTC | CASSPSAGYGANVLTF
TRBJ2-7 | - | - | TRBV30 | TGTGCCTGGAACAAACTTGGGGTTTTAGGCGAGCAGTACTTC | CAWNKLGVLGEQYF
TRBJ2-5 | - | - | TRBV9 | TGTGCCAGCAGCGTAGGCCTCGATTTCGCGGGGAAAGGGGAGACCCAGTACTTC | CASSVGLDFAGKGETQYF
TRBJ2-3 | TRBD2 | - | TRBV19 | TGTGCCAGTAGTGGTAGCGGGAGAGTTGATACGCAGTATTTT | CASSGSGRVDTQYF
TRBJ2-3 | - | - | TRBV11-2 | TGTGCCGCCCGGCTAGCTAGCACAGATACGCAGTATTTT | CAARLASTDTQYF
TRBJ2-7 | TRBD2 | - | TRBV5-4 | TGTGCCAGCAGCTCGGGACGGGAGGGAGACGAGCAGTACTTC | CASSSGREGDEQYF
TRBJ2-1 | - | - | TRBV15 | TGTGCCACCAGCAGAGCCCAGAAAGGTGTTGAGCAGTTCTTC | CATSRAQKGVEQFF
TRBJ2-2 | - | - | TRBV5-1 | TGCGCCAGCAGCTTGGGGACGGGACCCGTGGAGCTGTTTTTT | CASSLGTGPVELFF
TRBJ2-6 | TRBD1 | - | TRBV7-9 | TGTGCCAGCAGTTTACTCCGAGGACAGGGGGCTGGGGCCAACGTCCTGACTTTC | CASSLLRGQGAGANVLTF
TRBJ2-7 | TRBD2 | - | TRBV11-3 | TGTGCCAGCAGCTCACTGGCGGGAGGGGCCTACGAGCAGTACTTC | CASSSLAGGAYEQYF
TRBJ2-7 | - | - | TRBV7-6 | TGTGCCAGCAGCTTAGACTTGTACTACGAGCAGTACTTC | CASSLDLYYEQYF
TRBJ2-2 | - | - | TRBV11-1 | TGTGCCAGCAGCTTAGAGGCAGGGACCGCCGGGGAGCTGTTTTTT | CASSLEAGTAGELFF
TRBJ2-7 | TRBD2 | once | TRBV7-2 | TGTGCCAGCAGCCCCCGGACTAGCTACGAGCAGTACTTC | CASSPRTSYEQYF
TRBJ2-2 | - | once | TRBV6-5 | TGTGCCAGCATATCTACGGGACTGACGGTCGGGGAGCTGTTTTTT | CASISTGLTVGELFF
TRBJ2-7 | TRBD2 | - | TRBV7-9 | TGTGCCAGCAGCTTAAGCGGGGTGAACTACGAGCAGTACTTC | CASSLSGVNYEQYF
TRBJ2-1 | TRBD2 | - | TRBV5-1 | TGCGCCAGCAGCTTGGATCTCCTCTCACTAGCGGGAGGCCCCGGGGATGAGCAGTTCTTC | CASSLDLLSLAGGPGDEQFF
TRBJ2-1 | TRBD2 | - | TRBV5-6 | TGTGCCAGCAGCCGAGCTCCGGGACTAGCGGGAGGGGAGCAGTTCTTC | CASSRAPGLAGGEQFF
TRBJ2-7 | - | - | TRBV12-2 | TGTGCAAGTCGGCGGACACCCCGCGAGCAGTACTTC | CASRRTPREQYF
TRBJ2-5 | TRBD2 | - | TRBV11-2 | TGTGCCAGCACCCCGGCTAGCGGGAAAGAGACCCAGTACTTC | CASTPASGKETQYF
TRBJ1-6 | - | - | TRBV10-2 | TGCGCCAGCAGCGATGGGACGGCTGTTCTCCTCCACTTT | CASSDGTAVLLHF
TRBJ2-2 | TRBD1 | - | TRBV19 | TGTGCCAGTAGTACTGCAGGGGGCCTAGGCACCGGGGAGCTGTTTTTT | CASSTAGGLGTGELFF
TRBJ2-3 | - | - | TRBV4-3 | TGCGCCAGCAGCCAAGATCTCGGGAGCCGAGGGGGTACGCAGTATTTT | CASSQDLGSRGGTQYF
TRBJ2-1 | - | - | TRBV7-2 | TGTGCCAGCAGCTCGCCGAAAGGGGCTTCCTACAATGAGCAGTTCTTC | CASSSPKGASYNEQFF
TRBJ2-3 | TRBD1 | - | TRBV11-2 | TGTGCCAGCAGCTCAAGGACAGGGAACACAGATACGCAGTATTTT | CASSSRTGNTDTQYF
TRBJ2-2 | - | - | TRBV9 | TGTGCCAGCAGCCCCCCGGGACATAGAACCGGGGAGCTGTTTTTT | CASSPPGHRTGELFF
TRBJ2-1 | - | - | TRBV7-2 | TGTGCCAGCAGCTTAGAGGGTTACGGCAATGAGCAGTTCTTC | CASSLEGYGNEQFF
TRBJ2-3 | - | - | TRBV27 | TGTGCCAGCAGTTTAACGGGCGGGGAGGTCACAGATACGCAGTATTTT | CASSLTGGEVTDTQYF
TRBJ1-4 | TRBD1 | - | TRBV5-1 | TGCGCCAGCAGCGCGGAGACAGGGGGCGGAGGAGAAAAACTGTTTTTT | CASSAETGGGGEKLFF
TRBJ2-5 | TRBD2 | - | TRBV5-4 | TGTGCCAGCAGCTCGCGGGCTAGCGGGCAAGAGACCCAGTACTTC | CASSSRASGQETQYF
TRBJ2-3 | - | - | TRBV5-4 | TGTGCCAGCAGCTTGGCGACCACGCGAACCACAGATACGCAGTATTTT | CASSLATTRTTDTQYF
TRBJ2-7 | - | - | TRBV7-3 | TGTGCCAGCAGCGCAGACTCGGGCCTCTACGAGCAGTACTTC | CASSADSGLYEQYF
TRBJ1-4 | TRBD1 | - | TRBV30 | TGTGCCTGGAGTCACAGGGGGGCACGGGAAAAACTGTTTTTT | CAWSHRGAREKLFF
TRBJ1-3 | - | - | TRBV10-1 | TGCGCCAGCACTCCCGAGGTGGGCGATCCTGGAAACACCATATATTTT | CASTPEVGDPGNTIYF
TRBJ1-2 | TRBD1 | - | TRBV10-2 | TGCGCCAGCAGTGAGAGGACAGGGGGCGCGGATTATGGCTACACCTTC | CASSERTGGADYGYTF
TRBJ1-5 | TRBD1 | - | TRBV5-6 | TGTGCCAGCAGCTCGCGCCCAGGGGGACTTAGTCAGCCCCAGCATTTT | CASSSRPGGLSQPQHF
TRBJ2-7 | TRBD2 | - | TRBV5-4 | TGTGCCAGCAGCCGAAAAGGGACTAGCGGTTCCTACGAGCAGTACTTC | CASSRKGTSGSYEQYF
TRBJ2-2 | TRBD2 | - | TRBV5-6 | TGTGCCAGCAGCAGACTAGCTGGGTGGTCCGGGGAGCTGTTTTTT | CASSRLAGWSGELFF
TRBJ2-4 | - | - | TRBV29-1 | TGCAGCGCTGTTAGCGCAGTCGGCAAAAACATTCAGTACTTC | CSAVSAVGKNIQYF
TRBJ2-7 | - | - | TRBV7-9 | TGTGCCAGCAGCTTAGGCAGGGTCCCCCCCTACGAGCAGTACTTC | CASSLGRVPPYEQYF
TRBJ2-1 | TRBD2 | once | TRBV6-6 | TGTGCCAGCAGTTACGATAGGACTAGCGGGGGACAGTTCTTC | CASSYDRTSGGQFF
TRBJ1-1 | - | - | TRBV2 | TGTGCCAGCAGTCCCCACCGGACAGAAGAAGCTTTCTTT | CASSPHRTEEAFF
TRBJ2-1 | - | few | TRBV9 | TGTGCCAGCAGCGCGGACGGCCACAATGAGCAGTTCTTC | CASSADGHNEQFF
TRBJ1-2 | TRBD1 | - | TRBV6-4 | TGTGCCTTACGGTCCGAGACAGGGGGGGATGGCTACACCTTC | CALRSETGGDGYTF
TRBJ2-3 | TRBD2 | few | TRBV2 | TGTGCCAGCTCCAGCGGGAGAGCGGATACGCAGTATTTT | CASSSGRADTQYF
TRBJ1-3 | TRBD1 | - | TRBV13 | TGTGCCAGCAGCACCGAGGAGCCGGGACAGGGGGGACGAAACACCATATATTTT | CASSTEEPGQGGRNTIYF
TRBJ2-7 | TRBD1 | - | TRBV29-1 | TGCAGCGTCCAGACAGGGGACGAGCAGTACTTC | CSVQTGDEQYF
TRBJ2-7 | TRBD2 | - | TRBV10-2 | TGCGCCAGCAGTGAGCCCGGGACTAGCGGGAGTAATCCCTACGAGCAGTACTTC | CASSEPGTSGSNPYEQYF
TRBJ1-4 | - | - | TRBV15 | TGTGCCACCAACCGGGGCCAGGGAGAAAAACTGTTTTTT | CATNRGQGEKLFF